The following is a T cell receptor (beta chain) sequence with its context. The assay was immunoSEQ multiplex PCR, and TCRdb's table has in-frame clones only and misses some. Here the sample spans about 160,000 clones, approximately 94% being singletons. The source of the sample is a study of control samples from healthy donors and cancer patients. The CDR3 has 16 amino acids. V shed 5 bases and J shed 3 bases, with 14 bases lying between them. The germline gives CDR1 MNHEY, CDR2 SVGEGT. The chain joins TRBV6-2 or TRBV6-3 to TRBJ1-6, with a tentative D call TRBD1 (6 bases). The receptor comes from a man aged 55 to 69 with colorectal cancer. Sequenced: PBMCs. The chain's CDR3 is CASSTPGRGYNSPLHF. As DNA, the CDR3 is TGTGCCAGCAGTACTCCCGGCAGGGGCTATAATTCACCCCTCCACTTT.